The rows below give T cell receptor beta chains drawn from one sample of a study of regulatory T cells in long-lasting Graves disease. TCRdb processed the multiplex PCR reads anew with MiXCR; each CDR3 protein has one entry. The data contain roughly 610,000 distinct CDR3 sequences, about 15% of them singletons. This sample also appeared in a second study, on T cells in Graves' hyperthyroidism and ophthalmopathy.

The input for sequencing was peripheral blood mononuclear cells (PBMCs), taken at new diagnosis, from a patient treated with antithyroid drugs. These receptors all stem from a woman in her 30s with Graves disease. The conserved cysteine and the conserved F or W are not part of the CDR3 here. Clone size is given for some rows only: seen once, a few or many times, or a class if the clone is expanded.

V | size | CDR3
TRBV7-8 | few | ASSLTSVVNTEAF
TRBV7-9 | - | ASSPQRTPNYGYT
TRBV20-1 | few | SAPAGVGHEQF
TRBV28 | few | ASSFTGTLH
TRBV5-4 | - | ASSPSFTETQY
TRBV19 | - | ASSFQISNTEAF
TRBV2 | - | ASYPGTGGMNTEAF
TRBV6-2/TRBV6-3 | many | ASESAIDEQY
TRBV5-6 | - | ASSFGFGQGNGYT
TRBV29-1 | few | SVEGFSGANVLT
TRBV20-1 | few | SARDQGVRRWQRTNYGYT
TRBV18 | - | ASSPPGTSAGNEQF
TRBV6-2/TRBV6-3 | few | ASSWGITDTQY
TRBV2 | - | ARKSMGTGNSPLH
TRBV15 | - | ATSKYPPLNYGYT
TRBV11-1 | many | ASRPSLEGRQGETQY
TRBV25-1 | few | ASSDYTKDQPQH
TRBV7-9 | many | ASSLVLLGDEAF
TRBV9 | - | ASTLEGDSKSPYEQY
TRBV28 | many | ASSLVDRGTGGNIQY
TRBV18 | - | ASSPDTAANYGYT
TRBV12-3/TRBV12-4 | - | ASSLDSLLGNTIY
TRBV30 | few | AWSVSGNNQPQH
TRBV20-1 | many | SAPKTGYEAF
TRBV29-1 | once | SVSGLAGYFYNEQF
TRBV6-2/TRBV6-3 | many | ASSYGVSYNEQF
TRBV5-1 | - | ASSPARRGDTEAF
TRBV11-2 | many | ASSLHTWTGNTEAF
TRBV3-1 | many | ASSHFYGAQNEKLF
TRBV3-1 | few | ASGTSSSTDTQY
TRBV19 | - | ASSSPEGLSSEAF
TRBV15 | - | ATSSDSGYNSPLH
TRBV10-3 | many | ATSRSGGEDQPQH
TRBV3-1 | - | ASSQTENEQF
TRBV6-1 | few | ASSASISGNTIY
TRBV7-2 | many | ASSLGQGHQPQH
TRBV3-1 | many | ASSRNPGGNQPQH
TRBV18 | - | ASSRDRGYEQF
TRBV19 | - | ASGISNIWGELF
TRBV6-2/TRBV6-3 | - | ASSYSDRGGEYEQY
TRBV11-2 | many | ASSFRASGPYEQY